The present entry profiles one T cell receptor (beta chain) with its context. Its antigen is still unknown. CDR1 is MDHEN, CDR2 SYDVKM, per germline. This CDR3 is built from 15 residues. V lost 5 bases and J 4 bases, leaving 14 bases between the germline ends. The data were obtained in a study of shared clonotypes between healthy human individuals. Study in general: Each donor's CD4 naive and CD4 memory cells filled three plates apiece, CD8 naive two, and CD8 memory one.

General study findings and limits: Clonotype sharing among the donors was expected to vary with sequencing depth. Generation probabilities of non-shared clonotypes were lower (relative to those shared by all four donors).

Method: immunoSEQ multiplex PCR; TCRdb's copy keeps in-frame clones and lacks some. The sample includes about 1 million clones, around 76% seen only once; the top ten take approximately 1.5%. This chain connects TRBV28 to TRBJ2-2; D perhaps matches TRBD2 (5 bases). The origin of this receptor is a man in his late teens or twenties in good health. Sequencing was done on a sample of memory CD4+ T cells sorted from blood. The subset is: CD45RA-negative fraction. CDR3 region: CASSTLARGTGELFF. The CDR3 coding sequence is TGTGCCAGCAGTACCCTAGCCCGAGGCACCGGGGAGCTGTTTTTT.